A selection of T cell receptor beta chains follows, all from one sample in a study of T-cell memory formation after mild COVID-19. MiXCR, applied by TCRdb to the 5' RACE reads, yields one record per CDR3 protein. The sample yields approximately 500,000 distinct CDR3 sequences, around a quarter seen once. The source material was PBMCs or a T cell subset sorted from them (not recorded which). These receptors were taken from an adult woman who had mild COVID-19 (a few samples of this study predate the infection). Cell type and time point are not known. Each CDR3 is given without its conserved first and last residue. Clone size is given for some rows only: seen once, a few or many times, or a class if the clone is expanded.

abundance	v_gene	j_gene	CDR3aa
.	TRBV7-9	TRBJ2-1	ASSDARAGESYNEQF
.	TRBV5-1	TRBJ1-2	ASSRVPDTYGYT
.	TRBV7-8	TRBJ2-1	ASSLRRTDNEQF
.	TRBV11-2	TRBJ1-2	ASRPMTGRWNYGYT
few	TRBV12-3/TRBV12-4	TRBJ1-2	ASSSTGGLYGYT
many	TRBV15	TRBJ2-7	ATSRDRRGYEQY
few	TRBV19	TRBJ2-1	ASRPSSGSYNEQF
.	TRBV4-1	TRBJ2-1	ASSQERRSDEQF
few	TRBV7-9	TRBJ2-3	ASSPRLAGGQGTDTQY
many	TRBV20-1	TRBJ2-1	SAPGTTSNRQF
many	TRBV20-1	TRBJ2-7	SARRAGLAGGYSYEQY
.	TRBV3-1	TRBJ1-1	ASSQGYRGRTEAF
.	TRBV4-2	TRBJ1-1	ASSQEGRDTEAF
.	TRBV23-1	TRBJ1-5	ASSQERGKPRSQPQH
few	TRBV5-1	TRBJ1-1	ASSLRTAADTEAF
few	TRBV5-1	TRBJ2-7	ASSPGGTPEQY
.	TRBV12-3/TRBV12-4	TRBJ2-5	ASSFGMETQY
few	TRBV2	TRBJ2-7	ASSEEEISSYEQY
few	TRBV6-4	TRBJ2-1	ASSDSADSINEQF
.	TRBV4-1	TRBJ2-3	ASSQDRGQTKHTQY
.	TRBV29-1	TRBJ2-5	SVWGPAGETQY
.	TRBV9	TRBJ1-5	ASSVGAGLQPQH
few	TRBV9	TRBJ2-3	ASSPREGLAGDTQY
.	TRBV12-3/TRBV12-4	TRBJ1-2	ASSLAQRTAVYT
.	TRBV27	TRBJ1-1	ASSRGEGRTEAF
.	TRBV4-2	TRBJ2-1	ASSQGVASGGSSYNEQF
few	TRBV9	TRBJ1-3	ASSVGGSLGNTIY
few	TRBV5-1	TRBJ2-7	ASSLGPRQGNEQY
.	TRBV7-2	TRBJ2-1	ASSPTGGRGYNEQF
.	TRBV24-1	TRBJ2-7	ATSPGQGSYEQY
few	TRBV11-3	TRBJ1-2	ASSLDGQGGAGYT
.	TRBV5-1	TRBJ2-2	ASSSIFGGELF
.	TRBV7-3	TRBJ2-7	ASSLSGGDHEQY
.	TRBV24-1	TRBJ2-3	ATSDLKGQGRTDTQY
.	TRBV19	TRBJ1-5	ASSLGGARVPQH
.	TRBV7-9	TRBJ1-5	ASSQSTGGAGQPQH
.	TRBV6-5	TRBJ2-1	ASRLDSSYNEQF
.	TRBV5-1	TRBJ1-1	ASRGPNTEAF
few	TRBV11-3	TRBJ1-1	ASSLESENTEAF
.	TRBV20-1	TRBJ2-4	SARKGGSGNIQY
.	TRBV10-3	TRBJ2-2	AISDTGELF
.	TRBV7-3	TRBJ2-2	ASSLQQGELF
few	TRBV3-1	TRBJ2-2	ASSPTGTGGNTGELF
.	TRBV11-2	TRBJ2-7	ASRLSGRPTYEQY
many	TRBV7-9	TRBJ2-7	ASSLPGGQGTYEQY
few	TRBV12-3/TRBV12-4	TRBJ2-3	ASKTSGWGTDTQY
.	TRBV7-2	TRBJ2-5	ASSYSPGLAGETQY
few	TRBV2	TRBJ1-2	ASSEGDIYRANYGYT
few	TRBV12-3/TRBV12-4	TRBJ2-3	ATGYTDTQY
.	TRBV7-9	TRBJ2-1	ASSSGQKQF
many	TRBV4-1	TRBJ2-4	ASSQDSSGGRNRYKNIQY
many	TRBV15	TRBJ2-2	ATKRGTGADTGELF
.	TRBV7-6	TRBJ2-7	ASSSFGEQY
.	TRBV9	TRBJ2-1	ASSPWTSGTPYNEQF
few	TRBV28	TRBJ1-5	AVWGPGYSNQPQH